The 32 T cell receptor beta chains presented below share a single source sample, sequenced in a study of cytomegalovirus exposure and HLA in healthy donors. Method: immunoSEQ multiplex PCR; TCRdb's copy keeps in-frame clones and lacks some. This sample carries about 280,000 clones, over 75% of them seen once, and the ten largest clones take over 0.85%. Specimen: PBMCs. These receptors all stem from a woman between 18 and 29 years old in good health and CMV-seronegative.

The J gene is TRBJ2-6, the V gene TRBV6-1; no clear D. Germline CDR1 reads MNHNS; CDR2 reads SASEGT. The CDR3 extends over 15 amino acids. V was trimmed by 8 bases and J by 2 bases, leaving 13 bases between them. Here the CDR3 DNA reads TGTGCCAGCTTCTCCGGGTCCACTGGGGCCAACGTCCTGACTTTC. This translates into CASFSGSTGANVLTF.

V and J are TRBV7-9 and TRBJ1-6; TRBD1 agrees at 8 bases. CDR3 length: 15 amino acids. V gave up 1 base and J gave up 14 bases; unmatched junction bases: 10. Germline-derived CDR1 and CDR2 are SEHNR and FQNEAQ (reference sequence). The CDR3 DNA reads as TGTGCCAGCAGCTTAGGGACAGGGCTTCCTCTGGCCCTCCACTTT. Translating gives CASSLGTGLPLALHF.

The rearrangement uses TRBV13 and TRBJ2-5, with 7 positions matching TRBD1. Germline CDR1 reads PRHDT; CDR2 reads FYEKMQ (reference sequence). V lost 3 bases to trimming and J lost 3 bases; unmatched junction nucleotides: 4. This CDR3 region has 14 residues. The CDR3 is CASSFHQGEETQYF. CDR3 DNA sequence: TGTGCCAGCAGCTTCCACCAGGGGGAAGAGACCCAGTACTTC.

The V call is TRBV7-9, the J call TRBJ1-1; the match to TRBD1 covers 9 bases. Trimming at V came to 5 bases and at J to 2 bases, leaving 6 bases not matched to a gene. Germline V gene sequence: CDR1 SEHNR, CDR2 FQNEAQ (reference sequence). CDR3 length equals 15 residues. The CDR3 nucleotides are TGTGCCAGCAGCACCTCACAGGGGGCTAACACTGAAGCTTTCTTT. It specifies CASSTSQGANTEAFF.

The genes are TRBV7-8 and TRBJ2-2; 8 bases align to TRBD1. Per germline, CDR1 SGHVS and CDR2 FQNEAQ. Trimming removed 6 bases from V and 7 bases from J; junction bases left unmatched: 10. The CDR3 loop spans 15 amino acids. The CDR3 DNA sequence: TGTGCCAGCAGTCGGGACAGGCTTGCTTTCGGGGAGCTGTTTTTT. This encodes CASSRDRLAFGELFF.

The rearrangement uses TRBV19 and TRBJ2-7, with 7 bases identical to TRBD1. The CDR3 sequence is 15 residues long. Germline CDR1 and CDR2: LNHDA and SQIVND (reference sequence). The junction had 12 bases not matched to a gene; V was cut back by 4 bases and J by 6 bases. The CDR3 loop is CASSTNRGPLSEQYF. As DNA, the CDR3 is TGTGCCAGTAGTACCAACAGGGGCCCTTTGAGCGAGCAGTACTTC.

The chain links TRBV25-1 to TRBJ1-1; the D is unclear. Trimming shortened V by 7 bases and J by 1 base, and 10 bases separated the two germline ends. CDR1 and CDR2 (germline): MGHDK, SYGVNS. The CDR3 is made up of 13 amino acids. The chain's CDR3 is CASTGDTNTEAFF. CDR3 nucleotides: TGTGCCAGCACCGGGGATACGAACACTGAAGCTTTCTTT. Filled out from reference TRBV25-1 and TRBJ1-1, the complete variable domain reads EADIYQTPRYLVIGTGKKITLECSQTMGHDKMYWYQQDPGMELHLIHYSYGVNSTEKGDLSSESTVSRIRTEHFPLTLESARPSHTSQYLCASTGDTNTEAFFGQGTRLTVV.

This chain uses TRBV2 with TRBJ1-2; the D gene is possibly TRBD1 (5 bases). Germline-derived CDR1 and CDR2 are SNHLY and FYNNEI. Trimming took off 0 bases at V and 5 bases at J, with 10 bases between the two ends. CDR3 length: 14 residues. In nucleotides, the CDR3 is TGTGCCAGCAGTGAAGCTTTGACAGCTTATGGCTACACCTTC. Its translation: CASSEALTAYGYTF.

The chain links TRBV19 to TRBJ2-1, with 7 bases that match TRBD2. This CDR3 spans 17 amino acids. Germline CDR1 reads LNHDA; CDR2 reads SQIVND (reference sequence). V was clipped by 2 bases and J by 0 bases; unmatched bases: 7. The DNA for the CDR3 is TGTGCCAGTAGTATAATGGCGGGAGAGAGCTCCTACAATGAGCAGTTCTTC. This gives the protein CASSIMAGESSYNEQFF.

The chain recombines TRBV27 with TRBJ1-3, with a tentative D call TRBD1 (5 bases). Germline V gene lookup returns CDR1 MNHEY and CDR2 SMNVEV (reference sequence). The CDR3 contains 13 residues. Trimming removed 4 bases at V and 4 bases at J, with 8 bases between. DNA of the CDR3: TGTGCCAGCAGTTGGGGCGAAGGAAACACCATATATTTT. As protein: CASSWGEGNTIYF.

The chain recombines TRBV4-2 with TRBJ1-3; no clear D gene. CDR1 and CDR2 (germline): LGHNA, YNFKEQ. V lost 3 bases, J lost 0 bases, and 9 bases lay in between. This CDR3 region has 15 residues. CDR3 nucleotides: TGTGCCAGCAGCCAGGGAGGGCACTCTGGAAACACCATATATTTT. Protein product: CASSQGGHSGNTIYF.

The chain uses TRBV4-1 and TRBJ2-5; 10 positions match TRBD2. This CDR3 has 16 amino acids. Trimming took 4 bases from V and 2 from J; bases not matched to a gene: 7. Germline V gene sequence: CDR1 MGHRA, CDR2 YSYEKL. Here the CDR3 reads CASSLGTSARQETQYF. The CDR3 nucleotides are TGCGCCAGCAGCCTCGGGACTAGCGCTAGACAAGAGACCCAGTACTTC.

This clone was seen a single time. The chain joins TRBV5-1 to TRBJ2-3; 12 bases are shared with TRBD2. CDR3 length: 17 residues. The germline CDR1 and CDR2 sequences are SGHRS and YFSETQ. With 4 bases clipped from V and 4 bases from J, the junction kept 10 bases outside the gene matches. Here the CDR3 DNA reads TGCGCCAGCAGCACGACTAGCGGGAGCGTCAGGCCAGATACGCAGTATTTT. This gives the protein CASSTTSGSVRPDTQYF.

The chain couples TRBV28 to TRBJ1-2; tentatively, D is TRBD1 (6 bases). The CDR3 has 13 amino acids. Trimming took 6 bases from V and 6 from J, leaving 14 bases between them. CDR1 and CDR2 from the germline V gene are MDHEN and SYDVKM. The CDR3, as DNA: TGTGCCAGCAGCCCCACAGGGAACGATGGCTACACCTTC. Residues: CASSPTGNDGYTF.

The chain employs TRBV29-1 and TRBJ2-1; 11 nucleotides line up with TRBD2. V gave up 6 bases and J gave up 3 bases; unmatched junction bases: 4. The germline V gene has CDR1 SQVTM and CDR2 ANQGSEA. CDR3 length equals 14 residues. The CDR3 region is CSVTLAGDYNEQFF. The CDR3 DNA follows: TGCAGCGTGACACTAGCGGGGGACTACAATGAGCAGTTCTTC.

The genes are TRBV28 and TRBJ1-2, with 7 bases that match TRBD1. Germline lookup yields CDR1 MDHEN and CDR2 SYDVKM. There are 16 residues in the CDR3. Trimming took 1 base from V and 7 from J; bases not matched to a gene: 12. The CDR3 coding sequence is TGTGCCAGCAGTTTATCCCCGACAGGGTTTTTCCGTGGCTACACCTTC. Protein: CASSLSPTGFFRGYTF.

This chain joins TRBV28 and TRBJ1-1; a weak D match, TRBD1 (6 bases). CDR1 is MDHEN and CDR2 is SYDVKM in the germline V gene. CDR3 length equals 12 residues. The V gene lost 10 bases and the J gene lost 6 bases, with 15 bases spanning the gap. The CDR3 DNA reads as TGTGCCATAACAAAGACAGGCCCTGAAGCTTTCTTT. As protein: CAITKTGPEAFF.

The chain has TRBV16 and TRBJ1-5; 8 bases agree with TRBD1. CDR3 length: 19 residues. Germline V CDR1 and CDR2: KGHSY, FQNENV. V was clipped by 1 base and J by 5 bases; unmatched bases: 16. Here the CDR3 reads CASSQYTPKTGVVHQPQHF. The CDR3 region has the DNA TGTGCCAGCAGCCAATATACCCCCAAGACAGGGGTTGTCCATCAGCCCCAGCATTTT.

V usage is TRBV7-2 and J usage is TRBJ2-7; D is perhaps TRBD1 (6 bases). Germline V gene sequence: CDR1 SGHTA, CDR2 FQGNSA. The CDR3 totals 16 residues. V lost 5 bases and J lost 0, with 17 bases in between. The CDR3 DNA reads as TGTGCCAGCAGCCTCCCGGTGGACAGTACCTCCTACGAGCAGTACTTC. Protein: CASSLPVDSTSYEQYF.

The rearrangement joins TRBV28 to TRBJ2-2; 7 bases fit TRBD1. Per the germline V gene, CDR1 is MDHEN and CDR2 is SYDVKM. CDR3 size: 16 residues. The trim removed 2 bases at V and 4 bases at J, leaving 7 bases unmatched. The DNA for the CDR3 is TGTGCCAGCAGTTTACCGACAGGGACCCGCACCGGGGAGCTGTTTTTT. It specifies CASSLPTGTRTGELFF.

In this sample, this clone turned up once. CDR3 nucleotides: TGTGCCAGCAGGGAGGGGCAGGGGAACACTGAAGCTTTCTTT. Its translation: CASREGQGNTEAFF. This chain connects TRBV7-2 to TRBJ1-1, with D possibly being TRBD1 (5 bases). V lost 6 bases to trimming and J lost 1 base, with 12 bases between them. The CDR3 sequence is 14 residues long. Per germline, CDR1 SGHTA and CDR2 FQGNSA. Combining the CDR3 with reference TRBV7-2 and TRBJ1-1 gives the whole variable domain GAGVSQSPSNKVTEKGKDVELRCDPISGHTALYWYRQSLGQGLEFLIYFQGNSAPDKSGLPSDRFSAERTGGSVSTLTIQRTQQEDSAVYLCASREGQGNTEAFFGQGTRLTVV.

This sequence joins TRBV19 and TRBJ1-1; possibly TRBD1 for D (6 bases). Trimming pared 3 bases from V and 0 bases from J, leaving 14 bases between. The CDR3 extends over 16 amino acids. Germline V lookup: CDR1 LNHDA, CDR2 SQIVND (reference sequence). For the CDR3, the DNA is TGTGCCAGTAGTATTCCGGGACAAAGAATGAACACTGAAGCTTTCTTT. It codes for CASSIPGQRMNTEAFF.

The chain links TRBV28 to TRBJ1-3; 7 bases fit TRBD1. CDR3 length: 18 amino acids. CDR1 is MDHEN and CDR2 is SYDVKM in the germline V gene. V lost 5 bases to trimming and J lost 4 bases; unmatched junction nucleotides: 17. The CDR3 here is CASSPSPGQRGAGNTIYF. CDR3 nucleotides: TGTGCCAGCAGTCCGTCGCCGGGACAGCGCGGGGCGGGAAACACCATATATTTT.

This rearrangement joins TRBV5-1 to TRBJ2-3, with 12 bases identical to TRBD2. The CDR3 loop spans 17 amino acids. CDR1 is SGHRS, CDR2 YFSETQ, per germline. J was trimmed by 2 bases and V by 0 bases; bases with no gene match: 4. CDR3: CASSLVTSGGYTDTQYF. DNA of the CDR3: TGCGCCAGCAGCTTGGTGACTAGCGGGGGATACACAGATACGCAGTATTTT.

This chain uses TRBV5-1 with TRBJ1-1, with TRBD1 matching over 7 bases. Germline trimming cut 0 bases from V and 0 bases from J; bases unmatched to any gene: 8. Germline V lookup: CDR1 SGHRS, CDR2 YFSETQ. The CDR3 contains 17 residues. The CDR3 reads CASSLVPGQRVNTEAFF. In DNA, the CDR3 is TGCGCCAGCAGCTTGGTCCCGGGACAGAGAGTGAACACTGAAGCTTTCTTT.

The chain carries TRBV19 and TRBJ2-3; TRBD1 is a possible D gene (6 bases). V shed 5 bases and J shed 3 bases, with 18 bases lying between them. Germline assignment: CDR1 LNHDA and CDR2 SQIVND (reference sequence). This CDR3 spans 16 amino acids. The CDR3 nucleotides are TGTGCCAGTAGTCCAGAAGACAGGTCGGGGACAGATACGCAGTATTTT. This encodes CASSPEDRSGTDTQYF. The full variable domain, rest sourced from reference TRBV19 and TRBJ2-3, is DGGITQSPKYLFRKEGQNVTLSCEQNLNHDAMYWYRQDPGQGLRLIYYSQIVNDFQKGDIAEGYSVSREKKESFPLTVTSAQKNPTAFYLCASSPEDRSGTDTQYFGPGTRLTVL.

The chain combines TRBV6-5 with TRBJ2-1; TRBD2 might be the D (5 bases). This CDR3 has 15 residues. Trimming removed 2 bases at V and 6 bases at J, with 14 bases between. Per the germline V gene, CDR1 is MNHEY and CDR2 is SVGAGI. CDR3 bases: TGTGCCAGCAGTTACGGTCTCCGGGGTGGCAATGAGCAGTTCTTC. Translated, it gives CASSYGLRGGNEQFF.

The chain is built from TRBV30 and TRBJ2-6; D is possibly TRBD2 (6 bases). V lost 4 bases and J 0 bases, leaving 19 bases between the germline ends. The germline V gene encodes CDR1 GTSNPN and CDR2 SVGIG (reference sequence). This CDR3 has 18 residues. DNA of the CDR3: TGTGCCTGGATTTCAAAAAGGGACTTAAGCTCTGGGGCCAACGTCCTGACTTTC. Its protein product is CAWISKRDLSSGANVLTF.

The genes are TRBV25-1 and TRBJ1-3, with TRBD1 matching over 9 bases. Losses at the gene ends were 1 base for V and 4 bases for J; bases not matched to a gene: 5. This CDR3 region has 16 residues. CDR1 is MGHDK, CDR2 SYGVNS, per germline. The CDR3 protein is CASSEWGQGGGNTIYF. For the CDR3, the DNA is TGTGCCAGCAGTGAATGGGGACAGGGTGGAGGAAACACCATATATTTT.

The chain recombines TRBV15 with TRBJ2-2; TRBD2 is a possible D gene (5 bases). The germline V gene encodes CDR1 LNHNV and CDR2 YYDKDF (reference sequence). Trimming cost V 1 base and J 5 bases, with 11 bases left between them. The CDR3 sequence is 15 residues long. For the CDR3, the DNA is TGTGCCACCAGCAGAGGAGGGAGTCGGACCGGGGAGCTGTTTTTT. Translated: CATSRGGSRTGELFF. The whole variable domain, filled in from reference TRBV15 and TRBJ2-2, reads DAMVIQNPRYQVTQFGKPVTLSCSQTLNHNVMYWYQQKSSQAPKLLFHYYDKDFNNEADTPDNFQSRRPNTSFCFLDIRSPGLGDTAMYLCATSRGGSRTGELFFGEGSRLTVL.

This clone appeared once. V is TRBV25-1 and J is TRBJ2-7, with 9 bases fitting TRBD1. The CDR3 has 15 residues. Germline V gene sequence: CDR1 MGHDK, CDR2 SYGVNS. V lost 3 bases, J lost 1 base, and 4 bases stayed unmatched. The CDR3 nucleotides read TGTGCCAGCAGTGACACAGGGGGCGCGTCCTACGAGCAGTACTTC. Protein sequence: CASSDTGGASYEQYF.

J is TRBJ1-1 and V is TRBV7-3; no definite D call. CDR3 size: 13 residues. Trimming left V 5 bases short and J 0 bases short, with 7 bases between. Germline CDR1 SGHTA, CDR2 FQGTGA. CDR3 amino acids: CASSGQLNTEAFF. For the CDR3, the DNA is TGTGCCAGCAGCGGGCAGCTGAACACTGAAGCTTTCTTT.